Listed below are T cell receptor beta chains from one sample, sequenced in a study of identifying expanded T cells in peripheral blood. Here immunoSEQ multiplex PCR was the method, and the copy in TCRdb shows in-frame clones only, minus some. The data contain some 100,000 clones, 88% of them seen just once; the ten biggest clones take up 5.5%. The specimen sequenced was blood. These receptors all come from a person aged 18 to 75 in good health. Each CDR3 is given with its conserved first and last residue. Rows may omit the clone size; those that give it use once, few, many or a size class.

j_call,clone_size,v_call,cdr3_aa
TRBJ2-5,NA,TRBV19,CASSIHRETQYF
TRBJ1-1,NA,TRBV6-1,CASSEFRPGQGVRGAREAFF
TRBJ2-2,NA,TRBV30,CAWSPPTDTGELFF
TRBJ2-2,NA,TRBV5-1,CASSWTGEVDTGELFF
TRBJ1-5,NA,TRBV29-1,CSSKGVGDQPQHF
TRBJ1-1,few,TRBV18,CASSPPGQGAFGAFF
TRBJ2-7,NA,TRBV2,CASSVAPSGGLSEQYF
TRBJ2-1,NA,TRBV9,CASSLALAMYNEQFF
TRBJ1-2,once,TRBV29-1,CSVAEGQGVKYGYTF
TRBJ1-4,NA,TRBV29-1,CSVGTGPTNEKLFF
TRBJ1-2,NA,TRBV19,CASSINRGARAYGYTF
TRBJ2-5,NA,TRBV7-8,CASSYYPGRETQYF
TRBJ1-2,NA,TRBV19,CASRATGGFYGYTF